This is a list of T cell receptor beta chains from one sample in a study of cytomegalovirus exposure and HLA in healthy donors. The assay was immunoSEQ multiplex PCR, and TCRdb's table has in-frame clones only and misses some. The sample consists of about 210,000 clones, roughly four fifths of them appearing once. The source material was PBMCs. These receptors all come from a woman aged 45-59 years in good health and CMV-seropositive. Both conserved end residues are part of each CDR3. The D gene is left open where the match is weak. Some rows have no size entry. The others give once, few or many, or a class for an expanded clone.

v_call,clone_size,j_call,d_call,cdr3_aa,cdr3_nt
TRBV6-6,NA,TRBJ2-7,TRBD1,CASSPRTGAYYEQYF,TGTGCCAGCAGTCCCCGGACAGGGGCCTACTACGAGCAGTACTTC
TRBV7-7,NA,TRBJ2-2,TRBD1,CASSGTVNTGELFF,TGTGCCAGCAGCGGGACAGTGAACACCGGGGAGCTGTTTTTT
TRBV18,NA,TRBJ2-7,TRBD2,CASSSGLAGTYEQYF,TGTGCCAGCTCATCGGGACTAGCGGGCACATACGAGCAGTACTTC
TRBV11-1,NA,TRBJ2-3,NA,CASSLASRGTDTQYF,TGTGCCAGCAGCTTAGCGTCGAGGGGCACAGATACGCAGTATTTT
TRBV9,NA,TRBJ2-5,NA,CASSTGPQETQYF,TGTGCCAGCAGTACAGGGCCCCAAGAGACCCAGTACTTC
TRBV5-1,NA,TRBJ1-1,NA,CASRFGRGLNTEAFF,TGCGCCAGCCGCTTTGGCCGAGGATTGAACACTGAAGCTTTCTTT
TRBV7-3,NA,TRBJ2-2,TRBD1,CASSSKGTAANTGELFF,TGTGCCAGCAGCTCTAAAGGGACAGCCGCGAACACCGGGGAGCTGTTTTTT
TRBV5-1,NA,TRBJ2-4,NA,CASSPSGVRLGIQYF,TGCGCCAGCAGTCCGTCGGGAGTTCGTTTGGGCATTCAGTACTTC
TRBV12-5,NA,TRBJ1-1,NA,CASGYTGLAEAFF,TGTGCTAGTGGTTACACAGGGTTGGCTGAAGCTTTCTTT
TRBV27,NA,TRBJ2-1,NA,CASSMTGMSSYNEQFF,TGTGCCAGCAGTATGACCGGGATGAGCTCCTACAATGAGCAGTTCTTC
TRBV19,NA,TRBJ2-6,TRBD1,CASTSNRGSGANVLTF,TGTGCCAGCACTAGTAACAGGGGCTCTGGGGCCAACGTCCTGACTTTC
TRBV9,NA,TRBJ2-3,TRBD2,CASSGSGGVGTQYF,TGTGCCAGCAGCGGTAGCGGGGGGGTGGGTACGCAGTATTTT
TRBV7-9,NA,TRBJ2-7,TRBD2,CASSSGGEQYF,TGTGCCAGCAGCTCGGGGGGCGAGCAGTACTTC
TRBV7-2,NA,TRBJ1-2,TRBD1,CASSLHGQGGGYTF,TGTGCCAGCAGCTTACACGGACAGGGAGGAGGCTACACCTTC
TRBV5-6,few,TRBJ1-2,NA,CASSLGGGGYGYTF,TGTGCCAGCAGCTTGGGTGGGGGCGGCTATGGCTACACCTTC
TRBV7-9,NA,TRBJ1-2,NA,CASSPPGVGVDGYTF,TGTGCCAGCAGCCCTCCGGGGGTTGGGGTCGATGGCTACACCTTC
TRBV7-3,NA,TRBJ1-1,TRBD1,CASSQTGMNTEAFF,TGTGCCAGCAGCCAGACAGGGATGAACACTGAAGCTTTCTTT
TRBV7-2,NA,TRBJ1-6,TRBD1,CASSLSSGQGPGSLHF,TGTGCCAGCAGCTTATCATCAGGACAGGGGCCCGGGTCCCTCCACTTT
TRBV27,NA,TRBJ1-6,TRBD1,CASRVDRVRSPLHF,TGTGCCAGCAGAGTAGACAGGGTACGTTCACCCCTCCACTTT
TRBV6-1,NA,TRBJ1-5,TRBD1,CASSVMGGTGSNQPQHF,TGTGCCAGCAGTGTAATGGGGGGGACAGGGTCCAATCAGCCCCAGCATTTT
TRBV19,NA,TRBJ2-2,TRBD2,CASSPRTSGTGELFF,TGTGCCAGTAGTCCAAGGACTAGCGGCACCGGGGAGCTGTTTTTT
TRBV6-1,NA,TRBJ2-7,TRBD2,CASWASGDSSYEQYF,TGTGCCAGCTGGGCGAGCGGGGATAGCTCCTACGAGCAGTACTTC
TRBV6-4,NA,TRBJ2-3,TRBD2,CASSDGLVGDTQYF,TGTGCCAGCAGTGACGGACTAGTTGGAGATACGCAGTATTTT
TRBV7-3,NA,TRBJ2-7,NA,CASKGEGEQYF,TGTGCCAGCAAGGGGGAGGGCGAGCAGTACTTC
TRBV6-5,NA,TRBJ1-2,TRBD1,CASSYSRQGRDGYTF,TGTGCCAGCAGTTACTCGCGACAGGGTCGGGATGGCTACACCTTC
TRBV7-7,few,TRBJ2-2,NA,CASSLAGGENTGELFF,TGTGCCAGCAGCTTAGCCGGGGGTGAGAACACCGGGGAGCTGTTTTTT
TRBV5-1,NA,TRBJ2-3,NA,CASSYLYRGDTQYF,TGCGCCAGCAGCTATCTGTACCGGGGAGATACGCAGTATTTT
TRBV5-1,NA,TRBJ2-3,TRBD2,CASSTETSGEGDTQYF,TGCGCCAGCAGTACCGAGACTAGCGGGGAGGGAGATACGCAGTATTTT
TRBV21-1,NA,TRBJ2-1,NA,CASSKPGLAGDDYNEQFF,TGTGCCAGCAGCAAGCCGGGACTAGCGGGGGATGACTACAATGAGCAGTTCTTC
TRBV2,NA,TRBJ1-6,NA,CAQSRQGQNSPLHF,TGTGCCCAAAGCAGGCAGGGCCAGAATTCACCCCTCCACTTT
TRBV7-3,once,TRBJ2-3,NA,CASSFGTSETDTQYF,TGTGCCAGCAGCTTTGGGACTTCGGAGACAGATACGCAGTATTTT
TRBV5-6,NA,TRBJ2-2,NA,CASSIRQVYTGELFF,TGTGCCAGCAGCATACGACAGGTATACACCGGGGAGCTGTTTTTT
TRBV6-1,few,TRBJ1-2,NA,CASSDVGEAYGYTF,TGTGCCAGCAGTGATGTCGGGGAGGCCTACGGCTACACCTTC
TRBV13,NA,TRBJ2-3,TRBD2,CASSFSGGAYTDTQYF,TGTGCCAGCAGCTTTAGCGGGGGGGCGTACACAGATACGCAGTATTTT
TRBV5-6,NA,TRBJ2-7,TRBD1,CASSFGTGGAHEQYF,TGTGCCAGCAGCTTTGGGACAGGGGGCGCCCACGAGCAGTACTTC
TRBV5-4,NA,TRBJ1-6,TRBD1,CASSLGGTAYNSPLHF,TGTGCCAGCAGCTTGGGAGGGACAGCTTATAATTCACCCCTCCACTTT
TRBV25-1,once,TRBJ1-1,TRBD1,CASTGQGNTEAFF,TGTGCCAGCACGGGACAGGGAAACACTGAAGCTTTCTTT
TRBV9,NA,TRBJ1-6,NA,CASSAFGIHTENSPLHF,TGTGCCAGCAGCGCCTTCGGGATCCACACAGAAAATTCACCCCTCCACTTT
TRBV28,NA,TRBJ1-2,NA,CASSGMNRNLYGYTF,TGTGCCAGCAGTGGTATGAACAGGAACCTCTATGGCTACACCTTC
TRBV6-5,NA,TRBJ2-7,NA,CASSYLGGNSYEQYF,TGTGCCAGCAGTTACTTGGGGGGAAACTCCTACGAGCAGTACTTC
TRBV30,NA,TRBJ1-1,NA,CAWMRQLNTEAFF,TGTGCCTGGATGCGACAGCTGAACACTGAAGCTTTCTTT
TRBV6-5,NA,TRBJ2-7,TRBD1,CASSDGQGPHEQYF,TGTGCCAGCAGTGACGGACAGGGCCCCCACGAGCAGTACTTC
TRBV9,once,TRBJ2-7,NA,CASSVAVFGEQYF,TGTGCCAGCAGCGTAGCGGTGTTTGGCGAGCAGTACTTC
TRBV6-6,NA,TRBJ2-5,NA,CASSSEGLANEETQYF,TGTGCCAGCAGTTCTGAAGGACTGGCAAACGAAGAGACCCAGTACTTC
TRBV28,NA,TRBJ1-1,NA,CASSQRHLNTEAFF,TGTGCCAGCAGCCAAAGACACCTGAACACTGAAGCTTTCTTT
TRBV7-8,NA,TRBJ2-5,NA,CASSLQGQETQYF,TGTGCCAGCAGCTTACAGGGTCAAGAGACCCAGTACTTC
TRBV6-6,NA,TRBJ1-1,NA,CASSLGAGAKNTEAFF,TGTGCCAGCAGTTTGGGAGCAGGGGCGAAGAACACTGAAGCTTTCTTT
TRBV19,NA,TRBJ1-2,TRBD1,CAGSWDRVGGYTF,TGTGCCGGTAGTTGGGACAGGGTGGGAGGCTACACCTTC
TRBV5-6,NA,TRBJ1-6,TRBD1,CASSRGTAVPLHF,TGTGCCAGCAGCCGAGGGACAGCAGTACCCCTCCACTTT
TRBV28,NA,TRBJ1-5,NA,CASSYSNDWQPQHF,TGTGCCAGCAGCTATTCCAATGACTGGCAGCCCCAGCATTTT
TRBV29-1,NA,TRBJ1-4,TRBD1,CSVGGTGEAGEKLFF,TGCAGCGTTGGTGGGACAGGGGAAGCTGGTGAAAAACTGTTTTTT
TRBV7-2,NA,TRBJ2-7,TRBD2,CASSLTSGVYEQYF,TGTGCCAGCAGCTTAACTAGCGGAGTCTACGAGCAGTACTTC
TRBV7-2,NA,TRBJ2-5,NA,CASSLAVVQETQYF,TGTGCCAGCAGCTTAGCGGTAGTTCAAGAGACCCAGTACTTC